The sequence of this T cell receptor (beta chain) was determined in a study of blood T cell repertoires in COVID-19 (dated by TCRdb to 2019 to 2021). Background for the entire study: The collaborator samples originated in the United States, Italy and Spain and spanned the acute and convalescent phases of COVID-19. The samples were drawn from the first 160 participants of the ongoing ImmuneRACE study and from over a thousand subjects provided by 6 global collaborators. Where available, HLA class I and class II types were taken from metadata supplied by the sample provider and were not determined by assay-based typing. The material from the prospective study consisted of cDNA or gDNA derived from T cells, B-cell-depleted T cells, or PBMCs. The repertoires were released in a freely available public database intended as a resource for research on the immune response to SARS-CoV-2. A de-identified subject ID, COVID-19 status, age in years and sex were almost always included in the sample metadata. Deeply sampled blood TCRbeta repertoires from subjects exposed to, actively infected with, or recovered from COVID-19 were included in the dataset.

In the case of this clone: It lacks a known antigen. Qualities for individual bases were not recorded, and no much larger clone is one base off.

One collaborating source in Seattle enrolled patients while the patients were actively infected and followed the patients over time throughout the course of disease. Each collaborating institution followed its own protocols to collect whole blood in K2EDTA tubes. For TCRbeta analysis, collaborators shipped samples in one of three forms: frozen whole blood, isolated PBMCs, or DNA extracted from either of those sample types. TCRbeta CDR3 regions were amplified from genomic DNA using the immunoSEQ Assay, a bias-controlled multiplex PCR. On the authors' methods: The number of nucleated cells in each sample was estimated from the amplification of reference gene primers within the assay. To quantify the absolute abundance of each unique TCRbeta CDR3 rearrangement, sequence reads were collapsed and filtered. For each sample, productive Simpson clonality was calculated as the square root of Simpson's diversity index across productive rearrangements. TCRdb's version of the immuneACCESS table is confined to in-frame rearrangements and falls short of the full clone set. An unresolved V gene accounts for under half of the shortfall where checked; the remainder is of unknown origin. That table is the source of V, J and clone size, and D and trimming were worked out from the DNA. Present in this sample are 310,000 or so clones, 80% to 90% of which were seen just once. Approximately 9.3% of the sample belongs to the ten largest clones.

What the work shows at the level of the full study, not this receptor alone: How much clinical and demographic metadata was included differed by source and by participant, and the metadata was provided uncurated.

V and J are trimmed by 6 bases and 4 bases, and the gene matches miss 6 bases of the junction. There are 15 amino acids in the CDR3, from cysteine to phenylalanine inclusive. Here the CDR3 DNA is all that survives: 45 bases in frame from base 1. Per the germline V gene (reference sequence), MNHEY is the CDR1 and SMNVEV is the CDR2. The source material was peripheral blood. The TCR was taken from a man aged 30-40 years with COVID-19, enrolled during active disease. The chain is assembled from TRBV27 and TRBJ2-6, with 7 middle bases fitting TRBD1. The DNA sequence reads TGTGCCAGCAGACCCACAGGGGAAGGGGCCAACGTCCTGACTTTC. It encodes CASRPTGEGANVLTF.